This paragraph covers one T cell receptor beta chain sequence. Its specificity is not known. 60 Vbeta and 13 Jbeta primers were used in PCR. TCRdb keeps only in-frame clones here, not all; method: immunoSEQ multiplex PCR. The top ten hold roughly 1.5% of the sample, which has under 200,000 clones, 82% seen once. This specimen belongs to a study of cytomegalovirus exposure and HLA in healthy donors. Overall study findings and caveats: A few chains linked to CMV were shown in vitro to be specific for CMV antigens.

CDR3 size: 13 residues. V was clipped by 4 bases and J by 5 bases, with 11 bases between them. CDR1 is MGHDK, CDR2 SYGVNS, per germline. This sequence joins TRBV25-1 and TRBJ2-5; TRBD2 might be the D (5 bases). The sequence derives from a woman in her late teens or twenties in good health and CMV-seronegative. Sequencing used PBMCs. The CDR3 nucleotides are TGTGCCAGCAGTGGGCGCCGAGGGGAGACCCAGTACTTC. Translating gives CASSGRRGETQYF.